This T cell receptor (beta chain) comes out of a study of preoperative IRX-2 immunotherapy in early breast cancer. As for treatment: preoperative locoregional IRX-2 cytokine immunotherapy. Patients received preoperative, locoregional IRX-2 cytokine immunotherapy in a phase Ib study. The protocol was immunoSEQ multiplex PCR, while the TCRdb copy is restricted to in-frame clones and leaves out a portion. In the table there are 35,000 to 40,000 clones, roughly four fifths of which are singletons. V shed 2 bases, J shed 5 bases, and the junction held 4 bases outside the gene matches. Per germline, CDR1 SGHRS and CDR2 YFSETQ. This CDR3 region has 14 residues.

The chain is built from TRBV5-1 and TRBJ1-1, with 9 bases identical to TRBD1. Material: lymph node tissue, obtained after IRX-2 immunotherapy. This TCR came from a human donor with breast cancer. CDR3 sequence (DNA): TGCGCCAGCAGCTTATTCGGGACAGGGACTGAAGCTTTCTTT. This codes for CASSLFGTGTEAFF.